Following are 3 T cell receptor beta chains from one sample sequenced in a study of tumor and adjacent non-tumor tissue in lung cancer. The template was RNA from unsorted bulk tissue. TCRbeta libraries were built with three rounds of nested PCR, modified from ARM-PCR. TCRdb ran MiXCR on the multiplex PCR reads and lists one entry per CDR3 protein. This table holds just over 200,000 distinct CDR3 sequences, around 71% found once. Source material: lung tumor tissue. The receptors derive from a man in his sixties with non-small cell lung cancer.

This clonotype was seen at least ten times. This sequence joins TRBV10-1 and TRBJ1-1; possible D gene TRBD1, 6 bases. With 3 bases removed from V and 6 bases from J, the gap between germline ends came to 14 bases. The CDR3 runs 14 residues. Per the germline V gene, CDR1 is WNHNN and CDR2 is SYGVQD (reference sequence). CDR3 nucleotide sequence: TGCGCCAGCAGTGAATACAGGGCGTCCGCTGAAGCTTTCTTT. Residues: CASSEYRASAEAFF.

The V and J genes are TRBV5-4 and TRBJ2-7; 8 nucleotides align to TRBD2. CDR3 length: 17 residues. Per germline, CDR1 SGHNT and CDR2 YYREEE (reference sequence). Trimming cost V 4 bases and J 2 bases; bases outside gene matches: 14. CDR3 DNA: TGTGCCAGCAGCCGGGGGGGGGGCAGCTTATTAACCTACGAGCAGTACTTC. Protein: CASSRGGGSLLTYEQYF.

Details on this clonotype: A junction boundary mismatches the germline segment, possibly from a read error. V and J are TRBV20-1 and TRBJ2-1; D gene ambiguous. The length of the CDR3 is 17 residues. Looked up from germline, CDR1 is DFQATT and CDR2 is SNEGSKA (reference sequence). The CDR3 sequence is CSVRDWDIAGPYNEQFF. The CDR3 DNA is TGCAGTGTTAGAGATTGGGATATCGCTGGACCCTACAATGAGCAGTTCTTC.